The 18 T cell receptor beta chains given below trace back to one sample, sequenced in a study of cytomegalovirus exposure and HLA in healthy donors. Use of 60 Vbeta and 13 Jbeta primers characterized the PCR. Generated by immunoSEQ multiplex PCR, the TCRdb table keeps only in-frame clones and is missing some. This table holds more than 90,000 clones, around 73% found once. The sequencing sample was made of PBMCs. Every receptor here comes from a woman aged 55-70 years in good health and CMV-seronegative.

The J gene is TRBJ2-1, the V gene TRBV5-6; D is possibly TRBD1 (6 bases). The CDR3 has 13 residues. CDR1 is SGHDT and CDR2 is YYEEEE in the germline V gene. V lost 4 bases to trimming and J lost 2 bases, with 7 bases between them. The chain's CDR3 is CASSQGTYNEQFF. Here the CDR3 DNA reads TGTGCCAGCAGCCAGGGGACCTACAATGAGCAGTTCTTC.

J is TRBJ1-3 and V is TRBV6-5; possible D gene TRBD1, 5 bases. Trimming cost V 2 bases and J 0 bases, with 5 bases left between them. Per the germline V gene, CDR1 is MNHEY and CDR2 is SVGAGI. This CDR3 is built from 14 residues. The CDR3, as DNA: TGTGCCAGCAGTTACGACAGCTCTGGAAACACCATATATTTT. This sequence encodes CASSYDSSGNTIYF.

CDR3 loop: CASSLFSGANTGELFF. The CDR3, as DNA: TGTGCCAGCAGTTTATTTAGCGGGGCGAACACCGGGGAGCTGTTTTTT. V is TRBV27 and J is TRBJ2-2, with 8 bases fitting TRBD2. The germline gives CDR1 MNHEY, CDR2 SMNVEV (reference sequence). V dropped 1 base and J dropped 0; count of bases not matched to a gene: 1. The CDR3 runs 16 residues.

Points on this clone: Relative to the germline gene, one junction end is altered; a read error may explain this. The chain has TRBV7-2 and TRBJ1-1; tentative D call: TRBD1 (5 bases). From germline, CDR1 is SGHTA and CDR2 FQGNSA. The CDR3 is made up of 14 amino acids. The CDR3: CASSLAPRWTPVAF. The CDR3, as DNA: TGTGCCAGCAGCTTAGCGCCCCGTTGGACACCAGTAGCCTTT.

V gene TRBV18 combines with J gene TRBJ1-4; 7 positions match TRBD1. The CDR3 extends over 16 amino acids. J lost 8 bases, V lost 6 bases, and 15 bases had no gene match. Germline V gene data show CDR1 as KGHSH and CDR2 as LQKENI. CDR3 bases: TGTGCCAGCTCCCCTAACTCCCGGGACAGTGAAGAAAAACTGTTTTTT. The encoded protein is CASSPNSRDSEEKLFF. Together with reference TRBV18 and TRBJ1-4, the CDR3 gives the full variable domain: NAGVMQNPRHLVRRRGQEARLRCSPMKGHSHVYWYRQLPEEGLKFMVYLQKENIIDESGMPKERFSAEFPKEGPSILRIQQVVRGDSAAYFCASSPNSRDSEEKLFFGSGTQLSVL.

The chain recombines TRBV19 with TRBJ2-1; 7 nucleotides line up with TRBD2. J lost 1 base, V lost 3 bases, and 9 bases had no gene match. This CDR3 comprises 17 residues. Per germline, CDR1 LNHDA and CDR2 SQIVND (reference sequence). For the CDR3, the DNA is TGTGCCAGTAGTATTTTCCATGGAGCGGGGTCCTACAATGAGCAGTTCTTC. Protein sequence: CASSIFHGAGSYNEQFF.

The V and J genes are TRBV6-6 and TRBJ2-7; 13 bases are a match to TRBD2. From germline, CDR1 is MNHNY and CDR2 SVGAGI (reference sequence). The V and J ends lost 3 bases and 7 bases, in that order; junction bases with no gene match: 3. This CDR3 spans 14 amino acids. This CDR3 reads CASSYTSGRGEQYF. The CDR3 DNA follows: TGTGCCAGCAGTTATACTAGCGGGAGGGGAGAGCAGTACTTC.

The chain is built from TRBV5-8 and TRBJ2-4; 8 bases match TRBD1. Germline V CDR1 and CDR2: SGHTS, YDEGEE. CDR3 size: 13 residues. The J segment lost 6 bases and the V segment lost 4 bases, leaving 3 bases of the junction unmatched. For the CDR3, the DNA is TGTGCCAGCAGCGCCGGACAGGGAAACATTCAGTACTTC. It specifies CASSAGQGNIQYF.

The chain employs TRBV6-7 and TRBJ1-5; a possible D gene is TRBD1 (5 bases). TRBV6-7 counts as an open reading frame of uncertain function. The CDR3 spans 22 residues. V lost 0 bases, J lost 0 bases, and 27 bases lay in between. CDR3 coding DNA: TGTGCCAGCAGTTACTCAATAAGAACACCCAGGGCTTGTGAATATAGCAATCAGCCCCAGCATTTT. As protein: CASSYSIRTPRACEYSNQPQHF.

The chain combines TRBV25-1 with TRBJ2-7; D ambiguous. This CDR3 is 14 amino acids long. In germline, CDR1 is MGHDK, CDR2 SYGVNS. Trimming stripped 2 bases from V and 0 bases from J, with 8 bases between. The CDR3 loop reads CASSEEVGSYEQYF. The DNA for the CDR3 is TGTGCCAGCAGTGAAGAGGTCGGCTCCTACGAGCAGTACTTC.

The chain couples TRBV7-2 to TRBJ2-1; 10 nucleotides agree with TRBD1. This CDR3 region has 15 residues. Per the germline V gene, CDR1 is SGHTA and CDR2 is FQGNSA. Losses at the gene ends were 6 bases for V and 9 bases for J; bases not matched to a gene: 11. As DNA, the CDR3 is TGTGCCAGCAGGAGAGAGACAGGGGGCTTCGGTGAGCAGTTCTTC. The encoded protein is CASRRETGGFGEQFF.

This clone was picked up one time. The chain carries TRBV4-3 and TRBJ1-6; D is undetermined. V lost 4 bases and J lost 8, with 15 bases in between. Per germline, CDR1 LGHNA and CDR2 YSLEER. The CDR3 contains 15 residues. The CDR3 region has the DNA TGCGCCAGCAGCCCTAACGAGGGAAATGATTCACCCCTCCACTTT. Translated: CASSPNEGNDSPLHF.

The rearrangement joins TRBV28 to TRBJ1-2, with TRBD1 as a possible D gene (5 bases). Between the trimmed V and J ends, which lost 5 bases and 4 bases, there was a span of 14 bases. The CDR3 is 14 amino acids. Germline CDR1 and CDR2: MDHEN and SYDVKM. The DNA of the CDR3 is TGTGCCAGCAGTGCGCCAGGGTCGCCCTATGGCTACACCTTC. Protein product: CASSAPGSPYGYTF.

V usage is TRBV9 and J usage is TRBJ1-1, with D perhaps TRBD1 (6 bases). V was pared by 3 bases and J by 9 bases, with 15 bases between. CDR1 and CDR2 (germline): SGDLS, YYNGEE. The CDR3 totals 13 residues. CDR3 bases: TGTGCCAGCAGCGCGATGACAGGTCTTCAAGCTTTCTTT. Encoded protein: CASSAMTGLQAFF.

The genes are TRBV5-1 and TRBJ2-7; a possible D gene is TRBD1 (5 bases). CDR3 length: 13 amino acids. The V end was cut by 4 bases, the J end by 0 bases, with 8 bases between. Germline assignment: CDR1 SGHRS and CDR2 YFSETQ. Written as DNA, the CDR3 is TGCGCCAGCAGCGAGACAGCCTCCTACGAGCAGTACTTC. Translation: CASSETASYEQYF. Together with reference TRBV5-1 and TRBJ2-7, the CDR3 gives the full variable domain: KAGVTQTPRYLIKTRGQQVTLSCSPISGHRSVSWYQQTPGQGLQFLFEYFSETQRNKGNFPGRFSGRQFSNSRSEMNVSTLELGDSALYLCASSETASYEQYFGPGTRLTVT.

The gene calls are TRBV30 and TRBJ1-5; possible D gene TRBD1, 6 bases. Germline V CDR1 and CDR2: GTSNPN, SVGIG (reference sequence). V shed 0 bases and J shed 2 bases, with 8 bases lying between them. This CDR3 comprises 14 residues. CDR3 amino acids: CAWSVSGGNQPQHF. The CDR3, as DNA: TGTGCCTGGAGTGTATCAGGGGGCAATCAGCCCCAGCATTTT.

The chain joins TRBV4-1 to TRBJ2-1; D is perhaps TRBD1 (5 bases). The V gene lost 5 bases and the J gene lost 7 bases, with 12 bases spanning the gap. The CDR3 has 13 amino acids. Germline V CDR1 and CDR2: MGHRA, YSYEKL. CDR3 bases: TGCGCCAGCAGCTCCCTACCAGGGAATGAGCAGTTCTTC. It is translated as CASSSLPGNEQFF.

This clone occurred once. The chain employs TRBV25-1 and TRBJ2-7, with D perhaps TRBD2 (6 bases). Germline V gives CDR1 MGHDK, CDR2 SYGVNS. The CDR3 contains 15 residues. Trimming took off 1 base at V and 6 bases at J, with 16 bases between the two ends. The CDR3 spells CASSESGVGGLEQYF. The CDR3 bases are TGTGCCAGCAGTGAATCGGGCGTCGGAGGGCTCGAGCAGTACTTC.